Below, 18 T cell receptor beta chains from the same sample are listed, as sequenced in a study of STAT5B mutations in CD4+ large granular lymphocyte leukemia. TCRdb keeps only in-frame clones here, not all; method: immunoSEQ multiplex PCR. Among more than 45,000 clones listed, roughly 70% were seen once. The sequenced sample was CD4+ T cells from blood buffy coats. These TCRs come from a human donor in good health.

This clone was picked up a small number of times. This CDR3 reads CASSRDTDPETQYF. As DNA, the CDR3 is TGTGCCAGCAGCCGGGACACGGACCCGGAGACCCAGTACTTC. The chain has TRBV7-9 and TRBJ2-5, with D possibly being TRBD1 (6 bases). This CDR3 is built from 14 residues. CDR1 and CDR2 (germline): SEHNR, FQNEAQ (reference sequence). V gave up 5 bases and J gave up 5 bases, with 15 bases separating them.

The chain links TRBV19 to TRBJ2-2, with 8 bases matching TRBD1. The V segment lost 0 bases and the J segment 7 bases; nucleotides outside the gene matches: 7. The germline gives CDR1 LNHDA, CDR2 SQIVND (reference sequence). CDR3 length: 16 amino acids. The CDR3 reads CASSIETGATVGELFF. The CDR3 coding sequence is TGTGCCAGTAGTATAGAGACAGGGGCGACCGTCGGGGAGCTGTTTTTT.

The V gene is TRBV7-9, the J gene TRBJ2-5, with 8 positions matching TRBD1. The V segment lost 7 bases and the J segment 2 bases; nucleotides outside the gene matches: 6. The CDR3 is 14 residues long. The germline gives CDR1 SEHNR, CDR2 FQNEAQ (reference sequence). The CDR3 loop reads CASNQGTGQETQYF. Written as DNA, the CDR3 is TGTGCCAGCAACCAGGGGACAGGACAAGAGACCCAGTACTTC.

The genes are TRBV2 and TRBJ2-2, with D possibly called TRBD1 or TRBD2 (5 bases each). The ends were cut back, 3 bases at V and 10 bases at J, with 9 bases in the middle. Germline lookup yields CDR1 SNHLY and CDR2 FYNNEI. This CDR3 is 12 amino acids long. CDR3 sequence (DNA): TGTGCCAGCAGTGATGGGGGTGTGGAGCTGTTTTTT. It specifies CASSDGGVELFF. Combining the CDR3 with reference TRBV2 and TRBJ2-2 gives the whole variable domain EPEVTQTPSHQVTQMGQEVILRCVPISNHLYFYWYRQILGQKVEFLVSFYNNEISEKSEIFDDQFSVERPDGSNFTLKIRSTKLEDSAMYFCASSDGGVELFFGEGSRLTVL.

This chain connects TRBV27 to TRBJ1-4; D remains unclear. In germline, CDR1 is MNHEY, CDR2 SMNVEV (reference sequence). CDR3 length: 14 residues. V lost 5 bases, J lost 7 bases, and 14 bases lay in between. CDR3 coding DNA: TGTGCCAGCAGTGAAAGGCCTCGTAGTGAAAAACTGTTTTTT. As protein: CASSERPRSEKLFF.

The rearrangement uses TRBV10-3 and TRBJ1-5; no clear D. Deletions cut 4 bases from V and 0 bases from J, with 7 bases between. This CDR3 spans 14 amino acids. CDR1 and CDR2 from the germline V gene are ENHRY and SYGVKD. CDR3 DNA sequence: TGTGCCATCAGTGTGCAGGATAGCAATCAGCCCCAGCATTTT. This gives the protein CAISVQDSNQPQHF.

This clone has a handful of counts. The genes are TRBV18 and TRBJ1-1; a possible D gene is TRBD1 (5 bases). This CDR3 is built from 15 residues. Trimming removed 1 base from V and 8 bases from J, with 17 bases in between. From germline, CDR1 is KGHSH and CDR2 LQKENI. This CDR3 reads CASSPRPRGGGEAFF. In DNA form, the CDR3 reads TGTGCCAGCTCACCACGGCCCCGGGGCGGGGGGGAAGCTTTCTTT.

This chain joins TRBV19 and TRBJ1-5; D not resolved. The V gene's germline CDR1 is LNHDA and CDR2 SQIVND (reference sequence). This CDR3 is 14 amino acids long. V was pared by 0 bases and J by 7 bases, with 10 bases between. The CDR3 reads CASSIDPMGQPQHF. The CDR3 DNA follows: TGTGCCAGTAGTATAGATCCGATGGGACAGCCCCAGCATTTT.

The V gene is TRBV9, the J gene TRBJ2-3, with 9 bases that match TRBD2. V was pared by 4 bases and J by 0 bases, with 6 bases of the junction left unmatched. There are 16 residues in the CDR3. Germline V lookup: CDR1 SGDLS, CDR2 YYNGEE. The CDR3 coding sequence is TGTGCCAGCAGCTTGGGTCTAGCGGGGAGCACAGATACGCAGTATTTT. Its protein product is CASSLGLAGSTDTQYF. Full variable domain (outside the CDR3, taken from reference TRBV9 and TRBJ2-3): DSGVTQTPKHLITATGQRVTLRCSPRSGDLSVYWYQQSLDQGLQFLIQYYNGEERAKGNILERFSAQQFPDLHSELNLSSLELGDSALYFCASSLGLAGSTDTQYFGPGTRLTVL.

The chain combines TRBV7-2 with TRBJ2-5; TRBD1 agrees at 8 bases. The length of the CDR3 is 14 residues. J gave up 3 bases and V 5 bases, and 5 bases lay outside the gene matches. Germline V CDR1 and CDR2: SGHTA, FQGNSA. The CDR3 DNA is TGTGCCAGCAGCGCGGAGACAGGGGAAGAGACCCAGTACTTC. This encodes CASSAETGEETQYF.

The chain recombines TRBV30 with TRBJ1-2; D not certain. V was pared by 4 bases and J by 13 bases, with 19 bases between. Germline loops: CDR1 GTSNPN, CDR2 SVGIG (reference sequence). This CDR3 is built from 12 residues. In DNA form, the CDR3 reads TGTGCCTGGACGGATCTAGGCGGTCGGGGCACCTTC. It is translated as CAWTDLGGRGTF.

This rearrangement joins TRBV11-2 to TRBJ2-3; 11 bases match TRBD1. V shed 4 bases, J shed 3 bases, and the junction held 3 bases outside the gene matches. The germline CDR1 and CDR2 sequences are SGHAT and FQNNGV. This CDR3 comprises 15 residues. Here the CDR3 reads CASSSGTGGTDTQYF. CDR3 DNA: TGTGCCAGCAGCTCAGGGACAGGGGGGACAGATACGCAGTATTTT.

The chain uses TRBV7-8 and TRBJ2-1, with D tentatively TRBD1 (5 bases). The V end lost 3 bases, the J end lost 6 bases, and 12 bases lay between the germline ends. Germline V gene sequence: CDR1 SGHVS, CDR2 FQNEAQ. The CDR3 sequence is 14 residues long. The DNA of the CDR3 is TGTGCCAGCAGCTTCGCAGGGAAGAGCAATGAGCAGTTCTTC. This gives the protein CASSFAGKSNEQFF.

The V call is TRBV6-6, the J call TRBJ1-5, with D hard to call. The germline gives CDR1 MNHNY, CDR2 SVGAGI (reference sequence). The CDR3 sequence is 12 residues long. V dropped 8 bases and J dropped 0 bases, with 5 bases sitting between them. The DNA of the CDR3 is TGTGCCAGCCGGGATAGCAATCAGCCCCAGCATTTT. Translation gives CASRDSNQPQHF.

V gene TRBV2 combines with J gene TRBJ1-5; TRBD1 might be the D (5 bases). The CDR3 runs 12 residues. V was cut by 6 bases and J by 4 bases, with 7 bases left in between. Germline V gives CDR1 SNHLY, CDR2 FYNNEI. CDR3 in amino acids: CASRDNNQPQHF. The CDR3 bases are TGTGCCAGCAGGGACAATAATCAGCCCCAGCATTTT.

This clone was recorded a few times. The CDR3 reads CASITGTGATEAFF. CDR3 DNA: TGTGCCAGTATTACCGGGACAGGGGCCACTGAAGCTTTCTTT. The gene calls are TRBV19 and TRBJ1-1, with 10 bases that match TRBD1. CDR3 length: 14 amino acids. The germline CDR1 and CDR2 sequences are LNHDA and SQIVND (reference sequence). The junction had 6 bases not matched to a gene; V was cut back by 7 bases and J by 4 bases. The whole variable domain, remainder taken from reference TRBV19 and TRBJ1-1, is DGGITQSPKYLFRKEGQNVTLSCEQNLNHDAMYWYRQDPGQGLRLIYYSQIVNDFQKGDIAEGYSVSREKKESFPLTVTSAQKNPTAFYLCASITGTGATEAFFGQGTRLTVV.

The J gene is TRBJ1-5, the V gene TRBV4-1, with D perhaps matching TRBD1 (6 bases). The germline CDR1 and CDR2 sequences are MGHRA and YSYEKL. The CDR3 has 14 amino acids. V lost 3 bases and J lost 4, with 10 bases in between. The CDR3 region is CASSHDRNNQPQHF. The CDR3 DNA follows: TGCGCCAGCAGCCACGACAGGAATAATCAGCCCCAGCATTTT.

This rearrangement joins TRBV6-1 to TRBJ1-3, with 7 bases lining up with TRBD1. CDR3 length: 15 residues. V was pared by 7 bases and J by 0 bases, with 6 bases of the junction left unmatched. Looked up from germline, CDR1 is MNHNS and CDR2 is SASEGT. The CDR3 DNA is TGTGCCAGCACAGAACAGGGGATCTCTGGAAACACCATATATTTT. Protein: CASTEQGISGNTIYF.